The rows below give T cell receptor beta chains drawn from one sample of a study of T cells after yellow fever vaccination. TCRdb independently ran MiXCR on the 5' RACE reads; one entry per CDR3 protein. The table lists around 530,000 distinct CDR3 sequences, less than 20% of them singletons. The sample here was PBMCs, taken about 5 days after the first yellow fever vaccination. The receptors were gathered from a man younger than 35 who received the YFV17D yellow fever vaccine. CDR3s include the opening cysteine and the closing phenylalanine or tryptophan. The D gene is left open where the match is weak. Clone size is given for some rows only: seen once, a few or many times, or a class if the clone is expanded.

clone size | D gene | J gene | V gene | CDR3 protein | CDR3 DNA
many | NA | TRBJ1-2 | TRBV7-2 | CASSLGAGAFNGYTF | TGTGCCAGCAGCTTAGGCGCAGGGGCGTTTAATGGCTACACCTTC
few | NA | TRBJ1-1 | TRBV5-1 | CASSLGRTGIGTEAFF | TGCGCCAGCAGCTTGGGGAGAACAGGGATAGGGACTGAAGCTTTCTTT
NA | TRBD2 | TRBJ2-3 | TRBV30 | CAWCRGDTDTQYF | TGTGCCTGGTGTCGGGGGGACACAGATACGCAGTATTTT
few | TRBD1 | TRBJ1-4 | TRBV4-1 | CASSQDRDSRNEKLFF | TGCGCCAGCAGCCAAGATCGGGACAGTAGGAATGAAAAACTGTTTTTT
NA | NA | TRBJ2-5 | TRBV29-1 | CSVEQGRGETQYF | TGCAGCGTTGAGCAGGGTAGGGGAGAGACCCAGTACTTC
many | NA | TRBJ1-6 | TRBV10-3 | CASIDSYNSPLHF | TGTGCCTCCATTGACTCCTATAATTCACCCCTCCACTTT
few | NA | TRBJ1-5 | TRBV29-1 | CSAGGAGGQPQHF | TGCAGCGCCGGGGGCGCCGGGGGTCAGCCCCAGCATTTT
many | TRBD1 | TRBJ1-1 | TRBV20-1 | CSARQGRRENTEAFF | TGCAGTGCCCGACAGGGTAGGAGGGAGAACACTGAAGCTTTCTTT
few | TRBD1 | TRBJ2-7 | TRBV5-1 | CASSPPDRGIYEQYF | TGCGCCAGCAGCCCACCCGACAGGGGAATCTACGAGCAGTACTTC
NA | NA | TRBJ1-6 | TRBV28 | CAGGDSSYNSPLHF | TGTGCGGGTGGGGATAGCTCCTATAATTCACCCCTCCACTTT
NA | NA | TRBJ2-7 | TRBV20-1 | CSARPLGGGPSYEQYF | TGCAGTGCTAGACCTTTGGGGGGGGGCCCATCCTACGAGCAGTACTTC
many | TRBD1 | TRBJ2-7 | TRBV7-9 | CASSLALGQGAREQYF | TGTGCCAGCAGCTTAGCGTTAGGACAGGGGGCGCGCGAGCAGTACTTC
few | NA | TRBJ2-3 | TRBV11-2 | CASSLDRGWVPDTQYF | TGTGCCAGCAGCTTAGATAGGGGTTGGGTCCCAGATACGCAGTATTTT
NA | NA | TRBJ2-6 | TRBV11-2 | CASSYEGSGANVLTF | TGTGCCAGCAGCTACGAGGGATCAGGGGCCAACGTCCTGACTTTC
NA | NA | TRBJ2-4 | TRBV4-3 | CASSQDYTDLQYF | TGCGCCAGCAGCCAAGATTACACAGATCTACAGTACTTC
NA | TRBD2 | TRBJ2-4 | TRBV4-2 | CASSQEGLAGGVAKNIQYF | TGTGCCAGCAGCCAAGAAGGTCTAGCGGGGGGGGTAGCCAAAAACATTCAGTACTTC
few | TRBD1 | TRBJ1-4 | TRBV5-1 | CASSFRDRGRRDEKLFF | TGCGCCAGCAGCTTCCGGGACAGGGGGCGCCGGGATGAAAAACTGTTTTTT
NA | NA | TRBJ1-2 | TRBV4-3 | CASSLKGDGYGYTF | TGCGCCAGCAGCCTTAAGGGGGATGGCTATGGCTACACCTTC
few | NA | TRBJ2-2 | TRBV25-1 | CATQGRGRLNTGELFF | TGTGCCACCCAGGGGAGGGGGCGACTCAACACCGGGGAGCTGTTTTTT
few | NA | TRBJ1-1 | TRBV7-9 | CASSLGARENTEAFF | TGTGCCAGCAGCTTAGGGGCCAGGGAGAACACTGAAGCTTTCTTT
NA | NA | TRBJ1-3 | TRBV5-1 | CASSLGGRGNTIYF | TGCGCCAGCAGCTTGGGTGGACGTGGAAACACCATATATTTT
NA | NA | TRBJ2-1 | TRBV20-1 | CSASRQDNEQFF | TGCAGTGCTAGCCGGCAGGACAATGAGCAGTTCTTC
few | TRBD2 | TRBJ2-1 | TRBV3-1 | CASSPPGGGALSEQFF | TGTGCCAGCAGCCCCCCCGGCGGGGGGGCCTTGAGTGAGCAGTTCTTC
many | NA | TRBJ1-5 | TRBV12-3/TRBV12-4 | CASSLGQSPDQPQHF | TGTGCCAGCAGTTTAGGGCAGTCCCCCGATCAGCCCCAGCATTTT
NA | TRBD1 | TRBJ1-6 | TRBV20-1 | CSAIRGGSYNSPLHF | TGCAGTGCTATCAGGGGGGGTTCCTATAATTCACCCCTCCACTTT
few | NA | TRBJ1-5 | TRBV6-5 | CASSYSQVNQPQHF | TGTGCCAGCAGTTACTCCCAGGTCAATCAGCCCCAGCATTTT
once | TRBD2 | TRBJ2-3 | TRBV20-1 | CSARSGGGRTDTQYF | TGCAGTGCTAGATCGGGCGGGGGACGCACAGATACGCAGTATTTT
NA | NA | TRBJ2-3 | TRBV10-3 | CAISVSGASHTDTQYF | TGTGCCATCAGTGTGTCCGGAGCTTCTCACACAGATACGCAGTATTTT
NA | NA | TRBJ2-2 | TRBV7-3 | CASSPASAATGELFF | TGTGCCAGCAGCCCCGCTAGCGCCGCCACCGGGGAGCTGTTTTTT
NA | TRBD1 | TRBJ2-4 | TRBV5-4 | CASSWGQGGNIQYF | TGTGCCAGCAGCTGGGGACAGGGGGGAAACATTCAGTACTTC
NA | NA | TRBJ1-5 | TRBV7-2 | CASSPGGVGGMYQPQHF | TGTGCCAGCAGCCCAGGTGGGGTAGGGGGTATGTATCAGCCCCAGCATTTT
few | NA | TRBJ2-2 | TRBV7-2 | CASSLAPQTNTGELFF | TGTGCCAGCAGCTTAGCGCCGCAGACGAACACCGGGGAGCTGTTTTTT